This is a list of T cell receptor beta chains from one sample in a study of T cells in Graves' hyperthyroidism and ophthalmopathy. TCRdb reprocessed the multiplex PCR reads with MiXCR, giving one entry per CDR3 protein. The sample lists over 650,000 distinct CDR3 sequences; over 40% were seen once. The sequenced sample consisted of peripheral blood or thyroid tissue (not recorded which). These receptors were collected from an adult man with Graves' disease, either hyperthyroidism or ophthalmopathy (not recorded which). Each CDR3 is given with its conserved first and last residue. Each record gives: V gene, J gene, clone size, D gene, CDR3 DNA, CDR3 protein. D genes are given only for firm matches. Clone size is shown for a subset of rows, as once, few, many or a class of expanded clone.

>TRBV6-5|TRBJ2-5|.|TRBD1
TGTGCCAGCAGTTACCTAAGGACAGGGGGTTTGGAGACCCAGTACTTC
CASSYLRTGGLETQYF
>TRBV10-3|TRBJ1-2|.|.
TGTGCCATCAGCGATCCTCAGGGGAAAGGCTATGGCTACACCTTC
CAISDPQGKGYGYTF
>TRBV7-6|TRBJ2-7|.|.
TGTGCCGGCAGCTTGACAGGACGGAACCCTTCTAACGAGCAGTACTTC
CAGSLTGRNPSNEQYF
>TRBV29-1|TRBJ1-2|.|.
TGCAGCGTTGAAGATTTGCAGGAGTCTAACTATGGCTACACCTTC
CSVEDLQESNYGYTF
>TRBV15|TRBJ1-1|many|.
TGTGCCACCAGCAGAGATCGGGGAGTGAACACTGAAGCTTTCTTT
CATSRDRGVNTEAFF
>TRBV7-9|TRBJ2-2|.|.
TGTGCCAGCGCCCCCCCCAGTGCTAGTGCTAACACCGGGGAGCTGTTTTTT
CASAPPSASANTGELFF
>TRBV19|TRBJ2-5|.|.
TGTGCCAGTAGTGCCCTGTGGGGGGCTAGAGGGGAGACCCAGTACTTC
CASSALWGARGETQYF
>TRBV2|TRBJ2-2|.|.
TGTGCCAGCTTAAAATCCGGGGAGCTGTTTTTT
CASLKSGELFF
>TRBV2|TRBJ1-5|.|.
TGTGCCAGCAGTGCTAGAGATAGGACGGATCAGCCCCAGCATTTT
CASSARDRTDQPQHF
>TRBV20-1|TRBJ1-5|.|.
TGCAGTGCTAGAGTTCCAGGGGTGAGCCAGCCCCAGCATTTT
CSARVPGVSQPQHF
>TRBV7-8|TRBJ1-6|.|.
TGTGCCAGCAGCTTAGTGGGGCAGTTTGTGAATTCACCCCTCCACTTT
CASSLVGQFVNSPLHF
>TRBV7-9|TRBJ1-2|.|.
TGTGCCAGCAGCTTAAGCTCGGGGCAGACCTATGGCTACACCTTC
CASSLSSGQTYGYTF
>TRBV7-9|TRBJ2-2|.|.
TGTGCCAGCAGAACCGGGACAGGGGAGCTGTTTTTT
CASRTGTGELFF
>TRBV15|TRBJ1-5|few|.
TGTGCCACCAGCAGAGACCAGACGGCTTATAGCAATCAGCCCCAGCATTTT
CATSRDQTAYSNQPQHF
>TRBV24-1|TRBJ1-2|once|TRBD1
TGTGCCATAACGGACAGGGACGGCTATGGCTACACCTTC
CAITDRDGYGYTF
>TRBV7-9|TRBJ1-4|.|.
TGTGCCAGCAGTCACGCCGGGAATGAAAAACTGTTTTTT
CASSHAGNEKLFF
>TRBV7-8|TRBJ1-1|many|.
TGTGCCAGCAGCTTAGCAGGCAGGGGAGCTTTCTTT
CASSLAGRGAFF
>TRBV10-3|TRBJ1-5|.|TRBD1
TGTGCCGGTAGCGACCGGGACAGGGATAGCAATCAGCCCCAGCATTTT
CAGSDRDRDSNQPQHF
>TRBV13|TRBJ2-7|.|TRBD2
TGTGCCGGCAGCTTCAGAGCGGGAGGGGACGAGCAGTACTTC
CAGSFRAGGDEQYF
>TRBV29-1|TRBJ1-1|.|.
TGCAGCGTTGATAAGATAGGGAACACTGAAGCTTTCTTT
CSVDKIGNTEAFF
>TRBV7-3|TRBJ1-4|few|TRBD1
TGTGCCAGCAGCCGCCGGGACAGGGTTAGAAGGACTAATGAAAAACTGTTTTTT
CASSRRDRVRRTNEKLFF
>TRBV12-3/TRBV12-4|TRBJ1-2|.|.
TGTGCCAGCAGTTTGGCGCAGGGTACTAACTATGGCTACACCTTC
CASSLAQGTNYGYTF
>TRBV19|TRBJ1-6|.|TRBD1
TGTGCCAGTAGTATAAGCGGGGACAGGCTGAATTCACCCCTCCACTTT
CASSISGDRLNSPLHF
>TRBV12-3/TRBV12-4|TRBJ1-6|.|.
TGTGCCAGCATGCAGGGGCATGGGTCACCCCTCCACTTT
CASMQGHGSPLHF
>TRBV20-1|TRBJ2-7|.|TRBD1
TGCAGTGCTAGTCCCCGGGACAGGGGGTTGAACGAGCAGTACTTC
CSASPRDRGLNEQYF
>TRBV6-5|TRBJ1-1|few|.
TGTGCCAGCATATCTGCAGGGAACACTGAAGCTTTCTTT
CASISAGNTEAFF
>TRBV14|TRBJ1-4|many|.
TGTGCCAGCAGCCCGTTGGGGGAAAAACTGTTTTTT
CASSPLGEKLFF
>TRBV20-1|TRBJ2-7|many|TRBD2
TGCAGTGCTGGCGGGACTAGCTACGAGCAGTACTTC
CSAGGTSYEQYF
>TRBV29-1|TRBJ2-7|few|.
TGCAGTTCGGATGAGCAGTACTTC
CSSDEQYF
>TRBV7-2|TRBJ2-5|many|.
TGTGCCAGCAGCCCCCCTGGAGGGTTCCAAGAGACCCAGTACTTC
CASSPPGGFQETQYF
>TRBV9|TRBJ2-7|.|TRBD1
TGTGCCAGCAGCCAACTGGACAGGGGCTTCGAGCAGTACTTC
CASSQLDRGFEQYF
>TRBV19|TRBJ1-2|few|TRBD1
TGTGCCAGTAGTCTGCACAGGGGGTCTAACTATGGCTACACCTTC
CASSLHRGSNYGYTF
>TRBV11-2|TRBJ1-2|.|.
TGTGCCAGCAGCTTGGGCGTTGGGACTAACTATGGCTACACCTTC
CASSLGVGTNYGYTF
>TRBV20-1|TRBJ1-6|.|TRBD1
TGCAGTGCCGAGGGGGGGACAGGGGTAGGGTCACCCCTCCACTTT
CSAEGGTGVGSPLHF
>TRBV24-1|TRBJ1-2|.|.
TGTGCCTGGAGTGTAACAGGGACCTATGGCTACACCTTC
CAWSVTGTYGYTF
>TRBV7-2|TRBJ1-1|few|TRBD1
TGTGCCAGCAGTTATTCAACCGGGACAGAGAACACTGAAGCTTTCTTT
CASSYSTGTENTEAFF
>TRBV9|TRBJ1-1|.|.
TGTGCCAGCAGCCCAAGCCTTGGACAGAACACTGAAGCTTTCTTT
CASSPSLGQNTEAFF
>TRBV29-1|TRBJ1-2|.|TRBD1
TGCAGCGTTCTAACAGGGGAGGCCTATGGCTACACCTTC
CSVLTGEAYGYTF
>TRBV29-1|TRBJ1-4|.|.
TGCAGCGTTATGCCAGGGCGGGCAACTAATGAAAAACTGTTTTTT
CSVMPGRATNEKLFF